This T cell receptor (beta chain) came from a study of blood T cell repertoires in COVID-19. Trimming removed 8 bases from V and 2 bases from J; junction bases left unmatched: 4. Per germline, CDR1 SNHLY and CDR2 FYNNEI. CDR3 length: 13 amino acids. TCRdb's table, derived via immunoSEQ multiplex PCR, lists solely in-frame clones and lacks some. The sample yields some 290,000 clones, around 85% seen once. Seattle patient enrollment occurred during active infection, with longitudinal follow-up thereafter. The source of this sequence is a woman aged 30 to 39 with COVID-19, enrolled during active disease. V usage is TRBV2 and J usage is TRBJ2-3; 7 nucleotides align to TRBD2. Sequencing used peripheral blood. The CDR3 region has the DNA TGTGCCAGCCGGACTAGTCCCACAGATACGCAGTATTTT. This encodes CASRTSPTDTQYF.